This paragraph reports one T cell receptor (beta chain). These data come from a study of control samples from healthy donors and cancer patients. This CDR3 contains 19 residues. V lost 5 bases to trimming and J lost 4 bases; unmatched junction nucleotides: 14. CDR1 is SGHTA, CDR2 FQGTGA, per germline. TCRdb's copy holds only in-frame clones and misses some; the assay was immunoSEQ multiplex PCR. This sample has over 110,000 clones, with about 85% found just once. The origin of this receptor is a woman between 25 and 40 years old in good health. This chain joins TRBV7-3 and TRBJ2-2; 12 nucleotides line up with TRBD2. Sequencing input: blood. The DNA for the CDR3 is TGTGCCAGCAGCCTAAATAGACTAGCGGGAGCCGGTAGCACCGGGGAGCTGTTTTTT. Its protein is CASSLNRLAGAGSTGELFF.